The rows below give T cell receptor beta chains drawn from one sample of a study of OX40 agonist ivuxolimab in advanced cancers. TCRdb keeps only in-frame clones here, not all; method: immunoSEQ multiplex PCR. The sample yields around 14,000 clones, around 75% seen once. Sequenced here: CD4+ or CD8+ T cells sorted from blood, sampled in a trial of the OX40 agonist ivuxolimab. Receptors were obtained from an adult with an advanced solid tumor such as melanoma, head and neck, liver or kidney cancer. The conserved cysteine and the conserved F or W are not part of the CDR3 here.

v_call cdr3_length cdr3_aa
TRBV9 13 ASSVATLVSNEQF
TRBV6-5 10 ASSSADYEQY
TRBV9 11 ASSGTSGTEQY
TRBV2 11 ARTGGKNGELF
TRBV11-2 14 ASSLHSGGSSDTQY
TRBV13 10 ASSRGQAEAF
TRBV7-9 15 ASSLVGGPALDTEAF
TRBV29-1 8 SVLGDEQY
TRBV4-1 15 ASSLQKVGQGSYEQY
TRBV7-9 11 ASSLASNYEQY
TRBV19 15 ASSIDPKPSGRNEQY
TRBV27 11 ASTRGKGYGYT
TRBV15 15 ATSSFRGPLGTGELF
TRBV30 10 AWKGIGNTIY
TRBV5-4 13 ASSLGLNSYNEQF
TRBV7-9 15 ASSFGLAGGPGETQY
TRBV27 11 ASSLGIDYEQY
TRBV27 12 ASSVAGPTDTQY
TRBV9 12 ASSVGGRGYEQY
TRBV7-7 10 ASSWGVDEQF
TRBV27 14 ASSASGHSGGDIQY
TRBV5-1 13 ASSLIEREFHEQY
TRBV5-6 14 ASSELLGPFSYEQY
TRBV27 12 ASSLGAATGELF
TRBV27 11 ASSLSSGSEAF
TRBV5-1 12 ASSLVLAGYEQY
TRBV11-2 14 ASSLDRTSGSYEQY
TRBV19 13 ASSTAGGPRETQY
TRBV6-5 13 ASRQGTGAPYEQY
TRBV6-1 12 ASSPSLTYYGYT
TRBV9 13 ASSAGTLSRETQY
TRBV11-2 14 ASSLISRGLDTEAF
TRBV27 12 ASTPRGGDYGYT
TRBV29-1 10 SVVGARGEQY
TRBV15 11 ATTGDANYGYT
TRBV13 14 ASSPLSILNSYEQY
TRBV13 16 ASSLGRLARETAYEQY